The T cell receptor (beta chain) under discussion was sequenced for a study of cytomegalovirus exposure and HLA in healthy donors. Study overall: Tens of millions of unique TCRs from HLA-typed donors were held in an early release of data. Overall study findings and caveats: TCR beta V segments were, for the most part, productive about 87% or about 30% of the time in an earlier analysis.

CDR3 length: 14 amino acids. The J segment lost 5 bases and the V segment lost 4 bases, leaving 3 bases of the junction unmatched. Per germline, CDR1 LNHDA and CDR2 SQIVND (reference sequence). About this clone itself: Its antigen is as yet unknown.

The PCR ran on 60 Vbeta and 13 Jbeta primers. Using immunoSEQ multiplex PCR, the repertoire was profiled, and TCRdb retains in-frame clones only, with some absent. The sample table includes tens of thousands of clones. Material: PBMCs. This clonotype was sampled from a female donor in good health and CMV-seropositive. The gene calls are TRBV19 and TRBJ2-1, with TRBD2 matching 9 bases. This CDR3 is CASSRLAADNEQFF. CDR3 nucleotide sequence: TGTGCCAGTAGTAGACTAGCGGCCGACAATGAGCAGTTCTTC.